This T cell receptor (beta chain) was observed in a study of cytomegalovirus exposure and HLA in healthy donors. Study results and limitations: Researchers counted about 150 TCR beta chains as cytomegalovirus-associated. Several V segments, TRBV6-2 and TRBV6-3 among them, could not be told apart and were dropped.

The study ran its PCR with 60 Vbeta and 13 Jbeta primers. Assay: immunoSEQ multiplex PCR; the TCRdb copy retains only in-frame clones and omits some. The data show some 110,000 clones, with under 85% seen just once and around 5% held by the top ten. Of note for this clone: What it binds is not known.

The CDR3 covers 14 residues. V was trimmed by 6 bases and J by 0 bases, leaving 9 bases between them. The germline gives CDR1 MNHNS, CDR2 SASEGT. Sequencing was carried out using PBMCs. The source of this sequence is a man under 40 in good health and CMV-seropositive. This chain links TRBV6-1 with TRBJ1-3, with D uncertain. CDR3 loop: CASRSSFSGNTIYF. The CDR3 nucleotides read TGTGCCAGCAGAAGCTCCTTCTCTGGAAACACCATATATTTT.